Detailed here is one T cell receptor beta chain. No antigen is known for it. Base qualities are not at hand, and no much larger clone is one base apart. Including cysteine and phenylalanine, the CDR3 has 16 amino acids. CDR3 DNA is the only sequence kept; it has 48 bases, read in frame from the first base. CDR1 and CDR2 are drawn from the germline V gene: SGHAT, FQNNGV. V is trimmed back by 5 bases and J by 8 bases, and the junction contains 14 bases that no gene match accounts for. The data derive from a study of shared clonotypes between healthy human individuals (dated by TCRdb to the early 2020s). Turning to the overall study: Two women and a few men aged 18 to 49 years were included in the cohort. To estimate repertoire size and how much clonotypes are shared between individuals, the study performed deep sequencing of blood TCR repertoires from about five healthy adults. For each donor, CD4 naive and CD4 memory were each run on three plates, CD8 naive on two plates, and CD8 memory on one plate. Between about 0.85 and 10 billion PBMCs per donor were obtained by leukapheresis. To increase sequencing depth and limit assay-specific biases, TCR repertoire library preparation and sequencing were carried out by different laboratories using diverse techniques.

TCR CDR3 regions were amplified from genomic DNA by multiplex PCR using the deep immunoSEQ assay. Genomic DNA extracted from each cell subset was distributed evenly over all wells of several immunoSEQ 96-well plates, and each plate served as one replicate. For sorted subsets, approximately 200 ng of genomic DNA, equivalent to around 29,000 T cell genomes, went into each replicate PCR. Purified libraries were measured with a Qubit 3.0 fluorometer, size-checked on a Bioanalyzer 2100, and measured again with the KAPA Library Quantification kit. Each immunoSEQ 96-well plate was sequenced on its own single-read 150-cycle Illumina NextSeq 550 flow cell. The authors' analysis ran thus. Because only junctional sequences without quality scores were contained in the immunoSEQ output, filtering matching that applied to full-length reads could not be performed. Sequences were annotated with PyIR, a Python wrapper for IgBLAST v1.9, using IMGT germline references to assign V/J genes and CDR3. Reads with weak V/J assignments (E-value above 1e-6), missing CDR3, stop codons, out-of-frame junctions, or ambiguous translated residues were removed. V3J clonotypes were defined by identical inferred V gene, J gene, and CDR3 amino acid sequence. Percentage overlap between repertoires was computed as shared unique clonotypes divided by the size of the smaller repertoire. Richness of each repertoire was evaluated using RTK rarefaction, the Chao1 estimator, and Recon v2.1 estimates of unobserved clonotypes. Generation probabilities were computed with OLGA for all TCRbeta clonotypes obtained by the gDNA method from several donors. TCRdb carries this immuneACCESS record with in-frame sequences only. Its versions omit some clonotypes, under half of them owing to an unresolved V gene in the studies checked, with the rest unexplained. That table supplies the V and J calls and clone size; D and trimming were determined from the DNA. The sample records about 710,000 clones, roughly two thirds of which are singletons. The ten largest clonotypes hold around 1.7% of the sample.

Results the study describes overall, beyond this receptor: Roughly 5% of naive CD4, 3.5% of naive CD8, approximately 2% of memory CD4, and around 0.42% of memory CD8 clonotypes were shared across a few donors. Sampling was restricted to blood, and TCR repertoires in tissue are likely to differ from TCR repertoires in blood. Naive subsets generally had larger estimated clonotype richness than memory subsets. Pairwise subsampling indicated that sequencing depth was expected to affect the degree of clonotype sharing among donors. Higher generation probabilities were observed for clonotypes shared by all four sorted-subset donors than for non-shared clonotypes. Even with the large sequencing depth, rarefaction of the sorted-subset datasets indicated that sequencing was incomplete. Because the study included only a small number of donors, the genetic and exposure-history diversity represented was limited.

Healthy HIV-negative adults with no recently reported acute infections or vaccinations were included as donors. Every donor was a Caucasian adult residing in Nashville, Tennessee, USA. CD4+ T cells were enriched by magnetic negative selection; naive cells were then positively selected on CD45RA, and the negative fraction formed the memory subset. Blood was collected by leukapheresis, and PBMCs were isolated by Ficoll-Histopaque density gradient centrifugation and then cryopreserved in liquid nitrogen vapor phase. Analytical flow cytometry was used to check the purity and quantity of each magnetically sorted T cell population. Each sorted fraction had its genomic DNA isolated and then quantified by UV absorbance on a Nanodrop 2000c.

Specimen: memory CD4+ T cells sorted from blood. The cell subset or site tag for this specimen amounts to: CD45RA-negative fraction. The sequence joins TRBV11-2 to TRBJ2-2; TRBD1 lines up with 7 middle nucleotides. The sequence was obtained from a woman aged 25 to 39 in good health. The nucleotide sequence reads as follows: TGTGCCAGCAGCCGTCGACAGGGAAGGTCGTTGGGGGAGCTGTTTTTT. This gives the protein CASSRRQGRSLGELFF.